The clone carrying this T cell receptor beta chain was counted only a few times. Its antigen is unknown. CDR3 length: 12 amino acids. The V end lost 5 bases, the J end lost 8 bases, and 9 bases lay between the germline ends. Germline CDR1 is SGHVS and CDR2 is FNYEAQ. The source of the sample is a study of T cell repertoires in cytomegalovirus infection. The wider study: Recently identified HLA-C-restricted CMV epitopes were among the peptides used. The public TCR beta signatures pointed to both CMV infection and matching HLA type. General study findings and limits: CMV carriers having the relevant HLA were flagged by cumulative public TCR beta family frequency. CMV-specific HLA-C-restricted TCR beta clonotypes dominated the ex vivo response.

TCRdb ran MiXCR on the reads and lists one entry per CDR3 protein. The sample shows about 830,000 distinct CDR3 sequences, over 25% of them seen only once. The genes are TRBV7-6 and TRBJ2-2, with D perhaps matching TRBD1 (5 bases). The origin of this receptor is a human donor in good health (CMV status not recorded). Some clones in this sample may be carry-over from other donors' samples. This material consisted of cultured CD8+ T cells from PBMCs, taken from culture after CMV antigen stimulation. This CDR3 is CASSETAGELFF. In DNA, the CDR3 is TGTGCCAGCAGCGAGACAGCTGGGGAGCTGTTTTTT.